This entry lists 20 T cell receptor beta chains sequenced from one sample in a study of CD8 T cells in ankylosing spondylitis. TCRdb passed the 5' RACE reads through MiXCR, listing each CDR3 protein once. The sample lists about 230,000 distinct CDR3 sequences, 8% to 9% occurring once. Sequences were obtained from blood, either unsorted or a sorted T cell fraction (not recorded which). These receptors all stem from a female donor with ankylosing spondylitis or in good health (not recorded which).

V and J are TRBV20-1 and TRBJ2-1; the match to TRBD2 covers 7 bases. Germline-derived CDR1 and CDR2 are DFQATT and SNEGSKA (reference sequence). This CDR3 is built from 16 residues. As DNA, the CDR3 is TGCAGCTCCTGGGGTTCGGCTAGCGGATTGTACAATGAGCAGTTCTTC. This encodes CSSWGSASGLYNEQFF.

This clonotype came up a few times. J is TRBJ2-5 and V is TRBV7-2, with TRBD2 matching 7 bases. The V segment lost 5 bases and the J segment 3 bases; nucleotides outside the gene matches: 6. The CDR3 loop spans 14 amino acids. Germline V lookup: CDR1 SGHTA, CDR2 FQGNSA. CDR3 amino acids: CASSLLGGKETQYF. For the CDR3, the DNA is TGTGCCAGCAGCCTCTTGGGAGGGAAAGAGACCCAGTACTTC.

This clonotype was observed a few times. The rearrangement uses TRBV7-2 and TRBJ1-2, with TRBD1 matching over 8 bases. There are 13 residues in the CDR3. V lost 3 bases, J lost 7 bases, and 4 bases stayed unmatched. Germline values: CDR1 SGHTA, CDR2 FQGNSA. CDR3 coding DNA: TGTGCCAGCAGCTTTTTACAGGGGGGTGGCTACACCTTC. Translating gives CASSFLQGGGYTF.

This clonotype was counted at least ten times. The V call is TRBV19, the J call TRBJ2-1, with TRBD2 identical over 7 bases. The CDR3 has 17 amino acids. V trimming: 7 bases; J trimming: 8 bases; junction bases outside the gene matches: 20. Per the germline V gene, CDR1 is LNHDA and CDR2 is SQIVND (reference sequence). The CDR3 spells CASKGFGLEVTGDEQFF. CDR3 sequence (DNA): TGTGCCAGTAAAGGTTTTGGACTAGAGGTTACGGGGGATGAGCAGTTCTTC.

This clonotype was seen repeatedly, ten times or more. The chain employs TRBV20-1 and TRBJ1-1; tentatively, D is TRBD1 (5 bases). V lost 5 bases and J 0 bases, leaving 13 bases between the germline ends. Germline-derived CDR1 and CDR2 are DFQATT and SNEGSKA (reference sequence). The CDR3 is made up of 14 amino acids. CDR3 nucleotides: TGCAGTGCTCATTCAGGGTACATGAACACTGAAGCTTTCTTT. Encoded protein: CSAHSGYMNTEAFF.

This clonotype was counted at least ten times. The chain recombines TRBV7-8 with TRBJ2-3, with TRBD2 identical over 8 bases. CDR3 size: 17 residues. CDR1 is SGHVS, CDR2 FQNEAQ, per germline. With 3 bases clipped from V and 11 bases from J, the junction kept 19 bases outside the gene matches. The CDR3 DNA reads TGTGCCAGCAGCTTCCCCTCGATGATAGCGGGGTCAGACAAGCAGTATTTT. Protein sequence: CASSFPSMIAGSDKQYF. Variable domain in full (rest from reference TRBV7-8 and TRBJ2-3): GAGVSQSPRYKVAKRGQDVALRCDPISGHVSLFWYQQALGQGPEFLTYFQNEAQLDKSGLPSDRFFAERPEGSVSTLKIQRTQQEDSAVYLCASSFPSMIAGSDKQYFGPGTRLTVL.

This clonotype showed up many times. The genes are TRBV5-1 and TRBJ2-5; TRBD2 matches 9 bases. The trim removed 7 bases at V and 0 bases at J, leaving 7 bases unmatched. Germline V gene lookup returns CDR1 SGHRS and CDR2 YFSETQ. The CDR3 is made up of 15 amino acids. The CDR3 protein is CASGGLAGDQETQYF. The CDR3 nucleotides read TGCGCCAGCGGGGGATTAGCGGGAGACCAAGAGACCCAGTACTTC.

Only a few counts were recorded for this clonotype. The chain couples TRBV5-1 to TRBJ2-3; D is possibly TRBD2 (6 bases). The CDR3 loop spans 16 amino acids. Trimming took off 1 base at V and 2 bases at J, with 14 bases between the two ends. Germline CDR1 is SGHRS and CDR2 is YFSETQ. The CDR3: CASSLRVGGPTDTQYF. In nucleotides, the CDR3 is TGCGCCAGCAGCTTGAGAGTCGGGGGTCCCACAGATACGCAGTATTTT.

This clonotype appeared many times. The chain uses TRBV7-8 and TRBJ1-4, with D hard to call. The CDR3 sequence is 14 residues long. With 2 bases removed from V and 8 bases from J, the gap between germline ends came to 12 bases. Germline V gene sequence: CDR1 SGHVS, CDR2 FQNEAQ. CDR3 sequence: CASSLSNQGEKLFF. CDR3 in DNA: TGTGCCAGCAGCTTAAGTAACCAAGGGGAAAAACTGTTTTTT.

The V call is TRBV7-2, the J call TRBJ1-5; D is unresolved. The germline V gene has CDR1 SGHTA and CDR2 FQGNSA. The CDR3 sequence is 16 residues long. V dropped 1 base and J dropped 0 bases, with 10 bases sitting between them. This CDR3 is CASSLVGRYSNQPQHF. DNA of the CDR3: TGTGCCAGCAGCTTAGTCGGTCGTTATAGCAATCAGCCCCAGCATTTT.

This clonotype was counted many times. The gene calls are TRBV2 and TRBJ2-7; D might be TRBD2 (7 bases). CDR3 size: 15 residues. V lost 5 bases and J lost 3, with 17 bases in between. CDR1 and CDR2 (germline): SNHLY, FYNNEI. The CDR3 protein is CASSPGGTRYYEQYF. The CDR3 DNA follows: TGTGCCAGCAGTCCCGGGGGGACAAGGTACTACGAGCAGTACTTC.

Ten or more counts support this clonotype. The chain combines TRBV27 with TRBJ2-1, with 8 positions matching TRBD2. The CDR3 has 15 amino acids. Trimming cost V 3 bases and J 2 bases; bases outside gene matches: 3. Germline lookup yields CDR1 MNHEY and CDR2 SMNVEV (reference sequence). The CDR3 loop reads CASSFTSGTYNEQFF. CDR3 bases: TGTGCCAGCAGTTTTACTAGCGGCACCTACAATGAGCAGTTCTTC.

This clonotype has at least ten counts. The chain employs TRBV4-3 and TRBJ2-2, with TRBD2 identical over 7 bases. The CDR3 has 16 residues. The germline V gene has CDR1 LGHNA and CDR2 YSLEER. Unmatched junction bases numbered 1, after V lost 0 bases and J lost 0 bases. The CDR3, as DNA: TGCGCCAGCAGCCAAGATCGGGGGGCGAACACCGGGGAGCTGTTTTTT. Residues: CASSQDRGANTGELFF.

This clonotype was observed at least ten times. The CDR3 loop reads CATSRARASGYNEQFF. The CDR3 bases are TGTGCCACCAGCAGAGCACGGGCTAGCGGTTACAATGAGCAGTTCTTC. V and J are TRBV15 and TRBJ2-1; TRBD2 matches 7 bases. V dropped 1 base and J dropped 4; count of bases not matched to a gene: 7. There are 16 residues in the CDR3. The germline CDR1 and CDR2 sequences are LNHNV and YYDKDF (reference sequence).

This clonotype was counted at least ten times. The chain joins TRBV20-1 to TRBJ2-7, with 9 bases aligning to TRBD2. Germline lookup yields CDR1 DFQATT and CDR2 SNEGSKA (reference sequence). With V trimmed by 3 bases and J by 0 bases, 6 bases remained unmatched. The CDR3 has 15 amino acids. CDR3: CSASTSGPSSYEQYF. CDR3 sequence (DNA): TGCAGTGCTAGCACTAGCGGGCCGAGCTCCTACGAGCAGTACTTC.

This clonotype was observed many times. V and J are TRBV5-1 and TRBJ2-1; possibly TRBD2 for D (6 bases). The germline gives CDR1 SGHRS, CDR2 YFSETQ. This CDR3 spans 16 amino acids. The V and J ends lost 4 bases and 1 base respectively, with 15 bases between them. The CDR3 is CASSPQAGRSYNEQFF. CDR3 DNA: TGCGCCAGCAGCCCCCAGGCAGGGAGGTCCTACAATGAGCAGTTCTTC.

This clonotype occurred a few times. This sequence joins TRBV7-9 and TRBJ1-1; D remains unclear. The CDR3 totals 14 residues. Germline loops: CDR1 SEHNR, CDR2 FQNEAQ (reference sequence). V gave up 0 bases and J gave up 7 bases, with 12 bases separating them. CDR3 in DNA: TGTGCCAGCAGCTTAGCAGGAGCTGGATTTGAAGCTTTCTTT. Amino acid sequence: CASSLAGAGFEAFF.

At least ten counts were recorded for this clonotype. The CDR3 reads CASSGDGVQDGYTF. As DNA, the CDR3 is TGTGCCAGCAGTGGCGATGGGGTCCAAGATGGCTACACCTTC. The V gene is TRBV6-1, the J gene TRBJ1-2; D remains unclear. Trimming cost V 4 bases and J 6 bases, with 15 bases left between them. The CDR3 has 14 amino acids. Per germline, CDR1 MNHNS and CDR2 SASEGT.

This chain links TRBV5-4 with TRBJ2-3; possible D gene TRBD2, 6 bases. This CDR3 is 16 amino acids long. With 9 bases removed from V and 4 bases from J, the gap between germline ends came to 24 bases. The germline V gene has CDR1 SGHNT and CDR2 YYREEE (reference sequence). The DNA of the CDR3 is TGTGCCACCCTACCAGGCGGCCCTAGGAGGGCAGATACGCAGTATTTT. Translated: CATLPGGPRRADTQYF.

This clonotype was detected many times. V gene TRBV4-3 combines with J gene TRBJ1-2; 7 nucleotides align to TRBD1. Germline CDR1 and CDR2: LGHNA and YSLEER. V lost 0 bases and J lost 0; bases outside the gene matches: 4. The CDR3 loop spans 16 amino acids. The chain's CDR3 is CASSQEDRSTNYGYTF. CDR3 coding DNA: TGCGCCAGCAGCCAAGAGGACAGGTCAACTAACTATGGCTACACCTTC.